Below, 18 T cell receptor beta chains from the same sample are listed, as sequenced in a study of human CD8 memory T cell subsets. Scientists made TCR beta libraries using UMI-labeled 5' RACE. Reprocessing the 5' RACE reads, TCRdb reports a single entry for every CDR3 protein and omits DNA. The sample includes some 7,000 distinct CDR3 sequences. Sequencing was performed on CD8+ T cells from PBMCs. Receptor source: a human donor in good health.

The genes are TRBV5-1 and TRBJ2-1; TCRdb's D call of TRBD2 is untestable without DNA. This CDR3 comprises 15 residues. In germline, CDR1 is SGHRS, CDR2 YFSETQ. CDR3 loop: CASSLVAGAQDEQFF. The full variable domain, rest sourced from reference TRBV5-1 and TRBJ2-1, is KAGVTQTPRYLIKTRGQQVTLSCSPISGHRSVSWYQQTPGQGLQFLFEYFSETQRNKGNFPGRFSGRQFSNSRSEMNVSTLELGDSALYLCASSLVAGAQDEQFFGPGTRLTVL.

The chain employs TRBV30 and TRBJ1-2; TCRdb's D gene call, TRBD1, goes unchecked for lack of DNA. There are 13 residues in the CDR3. Germline assignment: CDR1 GTSNPN and CDR2 SVGIG (reference sequence). The CDR3: CAWSVGHNYGYTF.

The chain employs TRBV29-1 and TRBJ2-1; TCRdb reports TRBD2, a call that lacks DNA to check it against. Germline assignment: CDR1 SQVTM and CDR2 ANQGSEA. The CDR3 is made up of 16 amino acids. The CDR3 sequence: CSVEDPGGRNLNEQFF.

The rearrangement uses TRBV7-2 and TRBJ2-1. The CDR3 contains 13 residues. Germline-derived CDR1 and CDR2 are SGHTA and FQGNSA. This chain's CDR3 is CASSFRLADEQFF.

In terms of frequency, this clonotype is medium-sized. The gene calls are TRBV5-5 and TRBJ2-3; TCRdb calls TRBD2, which cannot be checked without DNA. The CDR3 contains 15 residues. Germline-derived CDR1 and CDR2 are SGHKS and YYEKEE (reference sequence). The CDR3 region is CASSLLGSGGDTQYF.

The chain recombines TRBV20-1 with TRBJ1-1. The CDR3 loop spans 14 amino acids. The germline V gene encodes CDR1 DFQATT and CDR2 SNEGSKA (reference sequence). CDR3 sequence reads: CSALRTVMNTEAFF.

The chain is built from TRBV30 and TRBJ1-5; TCRdb indicates TRBD1, and absent DNA this call remains unverified. CDR1 is GTSNPN, CDR2 SVGIG, per germline (reference sequence). The CDR3 has 13 amino acids. The CDR3 loop reads CAWSSGAGQPQHF. The full variable domain, its missing parts supplied by reference TRBV30 and TRBJ1-5, is SQTIHQWPATLVQPVGSPLSLECTVEGTSNPNLYWYRQAAGRGLQLLFYSVGIGQISSEVPQNLSASRPQDRQFILSSKKLLLSDSGFYLCAWSSGAGQPQHFGDGTRLSIL.

This clonotype is classed as medium-sized by frequency. The gene calls are TRBV28 and TRBJ2-5; no DNA is available, so the TRBD1 call from TCRdb remains unchecked. The CDR3 contains 13 residues. Looked up from germline, CDR1 is MDHEN and CDR2 is SYDVKM. The CDR3 sequence is CASSLRGARAQYF. Together with reference TRBV28 and TRBJ2-5, the CDR3 gives the full variable domain: DVKVTQSSRYLVKRTGEKVFLECVQDMDHENMFWYRQDPGLGLRLIYFSYDVKMKEKGDIPEGYSVSREKKERFSLILESASTNQTSMYLCASSLRGARAQYFGPGTRLLVL.

This clonotype is identified as medium-sized from frequency. The V and J genes are TRBV7-9 and TRBJ2-2; the D call from TCRdb, TRBD1, cannot be confirmed without DNA. CDR1 is SEHNR and CDR2 is FQNEAQ in the germline V gene (reference sequence). The CDR3 spans 15 residues. The CDR3 region is CASTGDRGDTGELFF. The whole variable domain, filled in from reference TRBV7-9 and TRBJ2-2, reads DTGVSQNPRHKITKRGQNVTFRCDPISEHNRLYWYRQTLGQGPEFLTYFQNEAQLEKSRLLSDRFSAERPKGSFSTLEIQRTEQGDSAMYLCASTGDRGDTGELFFGEGSRLTVL.

The chain combines TRBV7-2 with TRBJ2-1. From germline, CDR1 is SGHTA and CDR2 FQGNSA. The CDR3 has 13 amino acids. The CDR3 reads CASSSFAHNEQFF.

The gene calls are TRBV7-9 and TRBJ2-1; TCRdb indicates TRBD2, and absent DNA this call remains unverified. CDR1 and CDR2 from the germline V gene are SEHNR and FQNEAQ (reference sequence). The CDR3 contains 16 residues. The CDR3 protein is CASSSQGRGRNDEQFF.

This chain links TRBV7-9 with TRBJ2-5; absent DNA, TCRdb's TRBD1 call cannot be checked. This CDR3 is built from 15 residues. Germline-derived CDR1 and CDR2 are SEHNR and FQNEAQ (reference sequence). The CDR3 is CASMQGQTYQETQYF.

CDR3: CASSYSGERETQYF. J is TRBJ2-5 and V is TRBV6-6. Looked up from germline, CDR1 is MNHNY and CDR2 is SVGAGI (reference sequence). The CDR3 loop spans 14 amino acids.

The chain's CDR3 is CASSLATSGIFYEQYF. The chain joins TRBV5-1 to TRBJ2-7; lacking DNA, the TRBD2 call made by TCRdb goes unchecked. CDR1 is SGHRS, CDR2 YFSETQ, per germline. The CDR3 has 16 residues.

The J gene is TRBJ1-1, the V gene TRBV24-1. Germline loops: CDR1 KGHDR, CDR2 SFDVKD. This CDR3 has 13 amino acids. CDR3 sequence: CATSDQRGTEAFF.

V is TRBV29-1 and J is TRBJ2-1; lacking DNA, the TRBD1 call made by TCRdb goes unchecked. There are 15 residues in the CDR3. Germline V gene sequence: CDR1 SQVTM, CDR2 ANQGSEA. The CDR3 loop reads CSLRRGDRSYNEQFF.

The V call is TRBV29-1, the J call TRBJ2-3; TCRdb's D gene call, TRBD1, goes unchecked for lack of DNA. CDR1 is SQVTM and CDR2 is ANQGSEA in the germline V gene. CDR3 size: 17 residues. CDR3 protein: CSAWGAGSETSTDTQYF.

The CDR3 reads CASSLTRAMNTEAFF. The gene calls are TRBV11-2 and TRBJ1-1. This CDR3 contains 15 residues. In germline, CDR1 is SGHAT, CDR2 FQNNGV. Supplemented by reference TRBV11-2 and TRBJ1-1, the full variable domain reads EAGVAQSPRYKIIEKRQSVAFWCNPISGHATLYWYQQILGQGPKLLIQFQNNGVVDDSQLPKDRFSAERLKGVDSTLKIQPAKLEDSAVYLCASSLTRAMNTEAFFGQGTRLTVV.